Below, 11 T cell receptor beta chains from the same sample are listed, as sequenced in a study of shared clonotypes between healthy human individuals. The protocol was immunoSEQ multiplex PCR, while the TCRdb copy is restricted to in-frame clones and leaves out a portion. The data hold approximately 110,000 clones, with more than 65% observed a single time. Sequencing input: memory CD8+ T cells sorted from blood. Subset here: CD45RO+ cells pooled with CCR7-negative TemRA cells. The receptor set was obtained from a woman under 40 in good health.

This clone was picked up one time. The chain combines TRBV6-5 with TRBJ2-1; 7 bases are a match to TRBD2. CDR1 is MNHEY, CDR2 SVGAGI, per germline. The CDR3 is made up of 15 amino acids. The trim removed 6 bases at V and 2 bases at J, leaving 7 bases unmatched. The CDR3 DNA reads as TGTGCCAGCAGCCAACTAGCGTTACCCTACAATGAGCAGTTCTTC. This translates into CASSQLALPYNEQFF.

The CDR3 region has the DNA TGTGCCAGCAGCTGGACAGGGGGCGGGGAGCCCCAGCATTTT. This encodes CASSWTGGGEPQHF. The chain couples TRBV5-8 to TRBJ1-5; 11 nucleotides match TRBD1. The CDR3 is 14 residues long. Germline values: CDR1 SGHTS, CDR2 YDEGEE. The V segment lost 3 bases and the J segment 8 bases; nucleotides outside the gene matches: 4.

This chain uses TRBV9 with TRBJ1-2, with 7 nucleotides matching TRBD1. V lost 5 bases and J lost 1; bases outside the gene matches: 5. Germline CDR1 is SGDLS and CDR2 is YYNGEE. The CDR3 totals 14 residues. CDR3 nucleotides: TGTGCCAGCAGACAGGGGCCTTTTAACTATGGCTACACCTTC. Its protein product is CASRQGPFNYGYTF. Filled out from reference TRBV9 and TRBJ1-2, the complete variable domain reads DSGVTQTPKHLITATGQRVTLRCSPRSGDLSVYWYQQSLDQGLQFLIQYYNGEERAKGNILERFSAQQFPDLHSELNLSSLELGDSALYFCASRQGPFNYGYTFGSGTRLTVV.

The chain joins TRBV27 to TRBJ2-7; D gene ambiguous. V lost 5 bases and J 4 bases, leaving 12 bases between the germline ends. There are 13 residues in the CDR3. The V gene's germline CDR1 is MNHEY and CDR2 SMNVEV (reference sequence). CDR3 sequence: CASSLGSRYEQYF. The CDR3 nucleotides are TGTGCCAGCAGTCTGGGCAGTCGTTACGAGCAGTACTTC.

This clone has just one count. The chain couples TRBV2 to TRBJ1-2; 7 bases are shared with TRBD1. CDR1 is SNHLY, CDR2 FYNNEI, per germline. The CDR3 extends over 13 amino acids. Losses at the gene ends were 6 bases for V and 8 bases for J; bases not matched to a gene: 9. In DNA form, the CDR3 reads TGTGCCAGCAGACCCGACAGGGTCCGGGGCTACACCTTC. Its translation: CASRPDRVRGYTF.

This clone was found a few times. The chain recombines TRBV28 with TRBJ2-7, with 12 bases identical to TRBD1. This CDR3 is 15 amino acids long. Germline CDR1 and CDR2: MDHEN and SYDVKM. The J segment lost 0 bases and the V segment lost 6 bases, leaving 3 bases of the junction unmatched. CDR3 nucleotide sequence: TGTGCCAGCAGGGGGGACAGGGGGCTCTCCTACGAGCAGTACTTC. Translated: CASRGDRGLSYEQYF.

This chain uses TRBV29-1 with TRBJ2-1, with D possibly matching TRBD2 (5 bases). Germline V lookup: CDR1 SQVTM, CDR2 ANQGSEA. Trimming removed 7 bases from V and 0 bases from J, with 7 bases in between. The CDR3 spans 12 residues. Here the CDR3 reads CSEGGSYNEQFF. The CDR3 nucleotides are TGCAGCGAAGGAGGCTCCTACAATGAGCAGTTCTTC.

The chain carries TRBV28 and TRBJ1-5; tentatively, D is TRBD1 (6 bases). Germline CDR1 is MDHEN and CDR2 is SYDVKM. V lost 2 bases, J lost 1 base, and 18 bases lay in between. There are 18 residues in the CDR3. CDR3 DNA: TGTGCCAGCAGTTTAGGGGGCGGACACGGCGGGAGCAATCAGCCCCAGCATTTT. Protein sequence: CASSLGGGHGGSNQPQHF.

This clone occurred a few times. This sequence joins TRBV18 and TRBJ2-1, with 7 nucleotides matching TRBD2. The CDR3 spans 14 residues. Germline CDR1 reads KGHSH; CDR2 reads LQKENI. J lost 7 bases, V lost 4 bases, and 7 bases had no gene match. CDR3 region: CASSRGREPNEQFF. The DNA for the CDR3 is TGTGCCAGCTCACGAGGGAGGGAACCGAATGAGCAGTTCTTC.

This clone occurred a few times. The CDR3 nucleotides read TGTGCCAGTACCATAGGGACGGGTGGTGAAGCTTTCTTT. As protein: CASTIGTGGEAFF. V and J are TRBV19 and TRBJ1-1; weak D call: TRBD1 (5 bases). Per the germline V gene, CDR1 is LNHDA and CDR2 is SQIVND (reference sequence). The V end lost 7 bases, the J end lost 7 bases, and 16 bases lay between the germline ends. CDR3 length: 13 residues.

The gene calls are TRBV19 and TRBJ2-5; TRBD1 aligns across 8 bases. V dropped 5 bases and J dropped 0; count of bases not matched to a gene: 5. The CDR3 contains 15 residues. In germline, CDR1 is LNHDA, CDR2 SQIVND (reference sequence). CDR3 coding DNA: TGTGCCAGTAGTCCGGGACAGGTGAACCAAGAGACCCAGTACTTC. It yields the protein CASSPGQVNQETQYF.